This T cell receptor beta chain derives from a study of blood T cell repertoires in COVID-19. Overall study context: Sources were T cells, B-cell-depleted T cells, or PBMCs; the material itself was cDNA or gDNA.

Clones were sequenced by immunoSEQ multiplex PCR, and TCRdb holds only the in-frame ones, with some missing. The table includes about 130,000 clones, 80% to 90% detected once. CDR3 size: 12 residues. V shed 2 bases and J 11 bases; nucleotides not matched to a gene: 5. Germline V CDR1 and CDR2: MNHEY, SVGAGI. This TCR was sampled from a man aged 50-59 years with active COVID-19. The chain joins TRBV6-5 to TRBJ1-1; 7 nucleotides agree with TRBD1. The sequenced sample was peripheral blood. CDR3 nucleotide sequence: TGTGCCAGCAGTTACACAACAGGGGTTGCTTTCTTT. Its translation: CASSYTTGVAFF.